A single sample gave rise to the 30 T cell receptor beta chains below, sequenced in a study of T cell repertoires in cytomegalovirus infection. TCRdb called the reads again in MiXCR, with one record for every CDR3 protein. Counted here are almost 550,000 distinct CDR3 sequences, approximately 16% occurring once; the ten biggest clones make up around 25%. Sequencing used CD8+ T cells from PBMCs. These receptors were obtained from a human donor in good health (CMV status not recorded). Some clones in this sample may be carry-over from other donors' samples.

In this sample, this clonotype turned up many times. The gene calls are TRBV7-9 and TRBJ1-2; possibly TRBD1 for D (5 bases). This CDR3 region has 13 residues. The germline V gene has CDR1 SEHNR and CDR2 FQNEAQ (reference sequence). V was shortened by 8 bases and J by 6 bases, with 16 bases between the two germline ends. CDR3 nucleotides: TGTGCCAGCTCGGGGCCACCCGAGGATGGCTACACCTTC. Its protein is CASSGPPEDGYTF.

The chain combines TRBV5-4 with TRBJ1-1, with a weak D call TRBD1 (6 bases). V lost 4 bases to trimming and J lost 3 bases, with 16 bases between them. Germline CDR1 SGHNT, CDR2 YYREEE (reference sequence). The CDR3 is 15 amino acids. The chain's CDR3 is CASSDNRALHTEAFF. CDR3 bases: TGTGCCAGCAGCGACAACAGGGCTCTCCACACTGAAGCTTTCTTT.

Ten or more counts support this clonotype. The gene calls are TRBV11-1 and TRBJ2-1, with 7 bases that match TRBD2. V dropped 4 bases and J dropped 0; count of bases not matched to a gene: 3. Germline CDR1 and CDR2: SGHAT and FQDESV (reference sequence). CDR3 length: 15 amino acids. In nucleotides, the CDR3 is TGTGCCAGCAGCTCGCGGGGGAGCTCCTACAATGAGCAGTTCTTC. Its protein is CASSSRGSSYNEQFF.

This clonotype has a count of ten or more. The chain is built from TRBV7-8 and TRBJ2-7, with 10 bases aligning to TRBD1. The CDR3 consists of 15 residues. In germline, CDR1 is SGHVS, CDR2 FQNEAQ. J lost 2 bases, V lost 2 bases, and 3 bases had no gene match. The CDR3 region is CASSLLGTGAYEQYF. The CDR3 DNA reads TGTGCCAGCAGCTTACTCGGGACAGGGGCCTACGAGCAGTACTTC.

This clonotype showed up just a few times. The chain uses TRBV5-1 and TRBJ2-3, with a weak D call TRBD2 (5 bases). The CDR3 has 12 residues. CDR1 and CDR2 (germline): SGHRS, YFSETQ. V was shortened by 0 bases and J by 8 bases, with 7 bases between the two germline ends. The CDR3 here is CASSLDRGTQYF. In DNA, the CDR3 is TGCGCCAGCAGCTTGGACCGGGGTACGCAGTATTTT. Combining the CDR3 with reference TRBV5-1 and TRBJ2-3 gives the whole variable domain KAGVTQTPRYLIKTRGQQVTLSCSPISGHRSVSWYQQTPGQGLQFLFEYFSETQRNKGNFPGRFSGRQFSNSRSEMNVSTLELGDSALYLCASSLDRGTQYFGPGTRLTVL.

Many counts were recorded for this clonotype. V is TRBV7-9 and J is TRBJ1-1, with 7 bases that match TRBD1. Looked up from germline, CDR1 is SEHNR and CDR2 is FQNEAQ (reference sequence). This CDR3 has 15 amino acids. Unmatched junction bases numbered 14, after V lost 7 bases and J lost 6 bases. The CDR3 DNA reads as TGTGCCAGCAACTCACTGAAAAGGGACAGCTCTGAAGCTTTCTTT. Translating gives CASNSLKRDSSEAFF.

This clonotype came up a few times. The V gene is TRBV20-1, the J gene TRBJ2-7; D remains ambiguous. The germline V and J ends were trimmed by 4 bases and 0 bases, with 7 bases remaining between them. Germline V gene lookup returns CDR1 DFQATT and CDR2 SNEGSKA (reference sequence). The CDR3 is 12 amino acids. The CDR3 DNA reads as TGCAGTGCTAACTTTCGCTCCTACGAGCAGTACTTC. It codes for CSANFRSYEQYF.

This chain connects TRBV14 to TRBJ2-7; D is possibly TRBD2 (6 bases). The CDR3 totals 18 residues. In germline, CDR1 is SGHDN, CDR2 FVKESK. V dropped 6 bases and J dropped 7 bases, with 31 bases sitting between them. CDR3 coding DNA: TGTGCCAGCAGTCAAATACCTATTGCCACTAGCTCACTGGGGGAGCAGTACTTC. This sequence encodes CASSQIPIATSSLGEQYF.

The chain employs TRBV15 and TRBJ2-1; the D gene is possibly TRBD2 (5 bases). The V gene's germline CDR1 is LNHNV and CDR2 YYDKDF (reference sequence). With 6 bases removed from V and 9 bases from J, the gap between germline ends came to 12 bases. The CDR3 extends over 12 amino acids. CDR3 DNA sequence: TGTGCCACCAGTCCTAGGAGGTCTGAGCAGTTCTTC. This encodes CATSPRRSEQFF.

Many counts were recorded for this clonotype. The chain has TRBV7-9 and TRBJ1-4; tentative D call: TRBD1 (5 bases). V was shortened by 5 bases and J by 8 bases, with 15 bases between the two germline ends. Germline CDR1 SEHNR, CDR2 FQNEAQ (reference sequence). The CDR3 has 14 residues. The CDR3 spells CASSPRDEREKLFF. The CDR3 DNA sequence: TGTGCCAGCAGCCCCCGGGACGAGAGGGAAAAACTGTTTTTT.

The genes are TRBV19 and TRBJ2-1; 9 bases agree with TRBD2. The CDR3 is 16 amino acids. CDR1 and CDR2 (germline): LNHDA, SQIVND (reference sequence). The trim removed 6 bases at V and 8 bases at J, leaving 14 bases unmatched. The CDR3 coding sequence is TGTGCCAGTAGCCATGTAGGGGCGGGAGGGAGGGATGAGCAGTTCTTC. It encodes CASSHVGAGGRDEQFF.

This clonotype was observed at least ten times. This sequence joins TRBV7-9 and TRBJ2-2, with a weak D call TRBD1 (6 bases). V dropped 1 base and J dropped 0 bases, with 12 bases sitting between them. Germline V gene lookup returns CDR1 SEHNR and CDR2 FQNEAQ (reference sequence). This CDR3 has 17 residues. Here the CDR3 DNA reads TGTGCCAGCAGCTTAGGACCTGGACAGCCGAACACCGGGGAGCTGTTTTTT. Protein product: CASSLGPGQPNTGELFF.

At least ten counts were recorded for this clonotype. The chain has TRBV10-3 and TRBJ2-1; unclear D gene. The germline V gene encodes CDR1 ENHRY and CDR2 SYGVKD. V lost 5 bases and J lost 4, with 9 bases in between. The CDR3 contains 13 residues. Here the CDR3 reads CAISYDLYNEQFF. The CDR3 DNA follows: TGTGCCATCAGTTATGACTTATACAATGAGCAGTTCTTC.

This clonotype was recorded a few times. The chain joins TRBV2 to TRBJ2-2; D assignment may be TRBD1 or TRBD2 (6 bases each). The CDR3 covers 14 residues. Looked up from germline, CDR1 is SNHLY and CDR2 is FYNNEI. V gave up 7 bases and J gave up 9 bases, with 18 bases separating them. CDR3 loop: CASTYPGAGRELFF. CDR3 nucleotide sequence: TGTGCCAGCACCTACCCGGGGGCTGGGAGGGAGCTGTTTTTT.

This clonotype was picked up a small number of times. The rearrangement links TRBV19 to TRBJ1-1, with D perhaps TRBD1 (5 bases). Trimming took 1 base from V and 0 from J, leaving 12 bases between them. Germline CDR1 and CDR2: LNHDA and SQIVND (reference sequence). This CDR3 is built from 16 residues. Here the CDR3 reads CASSIAQGRVNTEAFF. The DNA for the CDR3 is TGTGCCAGTAGTATAGCGCAGGGCAGAGTGAACACTGAAGCTTTCTTT.

This clonotype was counted many times. The chain links TRBV27 to TRBJ1-1; TRBD1 matches at 7 bases. The V gene end was trimmed by 8 bases and the J gene end by 1 base; junction bases not matched to a gene: 7. Germline V gene lookup returns CDR1 MNHEY and CDR2 SMNVEV (reference sequence). The CDR3 extends over 14 amino acids. The CDR3 here is CASQDRDKNTEAFF. The CDR3 region has the DNA TGTGCCAGCCAAGACAGGGATAAGAACACTGAAGCTTTCTTT.

This clonotype was seen at least ten times. The CDR3 is CASSLTGAYNEQFF. CDR3 DNA sequence: TGTGCCAGCAGCTTAACAGGGGCCTACAATGAGCAGTTCTTC. V and J are TRBV5-6 and TRBJ2-1; 7 bases are a match to TRBD1. The CDR3 has 14 residues. With V trimmed by 2 bases and J by 2 bases, 1 base remained unmatched. Per the germline V gene, CDR1 is SGHDT and CDR2 is YYEEEE.

V and J are TRBV4-2 and TRBJ1-5; D is perhaps TRBD1 (6 bases). The germline V gene has CDR1 LGHNA and CDR2 YNFKEQ. CDR3 length equals 15 residues. Trimming shortened V by 4 bases and J by 1 base, and 11 bases separated the two germline ends. The CDR3 sequence is CASSRGTFSNQPQHF. CDR3 sequence (DNA): TGTGCCAGCAGCCGCGGGACATTCAGCAATCAGCCCCAGCATTTT.

The chain employs TRBV5-8 and TRBJ2-3; D is uncertain. V shed 5 bases and J shed 3 bases, with 16 bases lying between them. The germline CDR1 and CDR2 sequences are SGHTS and YDEGEE. There are 15 residues in the CDR3. The DNA of the CDR3 is TGTGCCAGCAGGGCAGTCCTGTTTCTTACAGATACGCAGTATTTT. Amino acids: CASRAVLFLTDTQYF.

V gene TRBV27 combines with J gene TRBJ2-3, with D perhaps matching TRBD2 (6 bases). V lost 6 bases to trimming and J lost 0 bases, with 16 bases between them. The CDR3 totals 16 residues. In germline, CDR1 is MNHEY, CDR2 SMNVEV (reference sequence). In nucleotides, the CDR3 is TGTGCCAGCAGCTCCTCACGAGGGACTAGCACAGATACGCAGTATTTT. Its translation is CASSSSRGTSTDTQYF.

The chain carries TRBV3-1 and TRBJ1-1; unclear D gene. The CDR3 covers 13 residues. The germline V gene encodes CDR1 LGHDT and CDR2 YNNKEL (reference sequence). V lost 0 bases and J lost 6, with 8 bases in between. CDR3 sequence: CASSQEFWAEAFF. In DNA, the CDR3 is TGTGCCAGCAGCCAAGAGTTTTGGGCTGAAGCTTTCTTT.

This clonotype appeared a few times. The gene calls are TRBV19 and TRBJ2-1, with 7 bases identical to TRBD2. The germline CDR1 and CDR2 sequences are LNHDA and SQIVND (reference sequence). V shed 3 bases, J shed 10 bases, and the junction held 6 bases outside the gene matches. The CDR3 has 13 amino acids. CDR3 sequence: CASSMGRLAEQFF. For the CDR3, the DNA is TGTGCCAGTAGTATGGGGAGACTAGCCGAGCAGTTCTTC.

In the case of this clonotype: This sequence may be a read error, since a much larger clone differs from it by one base. This CDR3 is CASSLLGLAGAISYNKQFF. CDR3 sequence (DNA): TGTGCCAGCAGCTTATTAGGGCTAGCGGGGGCGATCTCCTACAATAAGCAGTTCTTC. The genes are TRBV6-1 and TRBJ2-1, with 10 bases matching TRBD2. Germline V gene sequence: CDR1 MNHNS, CDR2 SASEGT. The CDR3 is made up of 19 amino acids.

This clonotype was seen repeatedly, ten times or more. The genes are TRBV12-3 or TRBV12-4 and TRBJ2-2; D ambiguous. V was shortened by 6 bases and J by 6 bases, with 14 bases between the two germline ends. The CDR3 spans 14 residues. This CDR3 is CASRLPLLAGELFF. In nucleotides, the CDR3 is TGTGCCAGCAGGCTCCCCTTATTGGCCGGGGAGCTGTTTTTT.

This chain joins TRBV27 and TRBJ2-5; 8 nucleotides agree with TRBD1. Losses at the gene ends were 5 bases for V and 0 bases for J; bases not matched to a gene: 5. This CDR3 has 15 residues. The V gene's germline CDR1 is MNHEY and CDR2 SMNVEV (reference sequence). The CDR3 loop is CASSPRDRYQETQYF. The CDR3 DNA sequence: TGTGCCAGCAGTCCTCGGGACAGGTACCAAGAGACCCAGTACTTC.

Points on this clonotype: One end of the junction varies from germline; a read error may be responsible. This sequence joins TRBV6-5 and TRBJ2-2; D remains unclear. Germline V gene sequence: CDR1 MNHEY, CDR2 SVGAGI. The CDR3 consists of 15 residues. The CDR3 is CARSYSAVDTGELFF. The CDR3 nucleotides read TGTGCCAGAAGTTACTCGGCGGTAGATACCGGGGAGCTGTTTTTT.

There are many counts of this clonotype. The chain joins TRBV27 to TRBJ2-3, with 7 bases matching TRBD2. This CDR3 has 15 residues. V trimming: 10 bases; J trimming: 0 bases; junction bases outside the gene matches: 10. Germline-derived CDR1 and CDR2 are MNHEY and SMNVEV (reference sequence). The CDR3 here is CATRGVADSTDTQYF. CDR3 sequence (DNA): TGTGCCACCCGGGGGGTAGCGGATAGCACAGATACGCAGTATTTT.

The chain joins TRBV7-6 to TRBJ2-1; D is ambiguous. CDR3 size: 14 residues. The ends were cut back, 1 base at V and 5 bases at J, with 9 bases in the middle. Germline V gene lookup returns CDR1 SGHVS and CDR2 FNYEAQ. The CDR3 is CASSLVWKDNEQFF. The CDR3 nucleotides read TGTGCCAGCAGCTTAGTCTGGAAGGACAATGAGCAGTTCTTC.

This clonotype came up many times. The rearrangement uses TRBV7-8 and TRBJ1-4; D ambiguous. Germline V CDR1 and CDR2: SGHVS, FQNEAQ. V was pared by 0 bases and J by 6 bases, with 14 bases between. This CDR3 comprises 16 residues. DNA of the CDR3: TGTGCCAGCAGCTTAGCGCGGAGGGCGTCAGATGAAAAACTGTTTTTT. Its translation is CASSLARRASDEKLFF. Full variable domain (missing parts from reference TRBV7-8 and TRBJ1-4): GAGVSQSPRYKVAKRGQDVALRCDPISGHVSLFWYQQALGQGPEFLTYFQNEAQLDKSGLPSDRFFAERPEGSVSTLKIQRTQQEDSAVYLCASSLARRASDEKLFFGSGTQLSVL.

A word on this clonotype: A much larger clone lies a single base off, so this may be a read error. This likely comes from a read error, as the CDR3 has no conserved phenylalanine or tryptophan at its end. The chain couples TRBV7-9 to TRBJ1-3; perhaps TRBD1 as D (5 bases). V lost 5 bases, J lost 2 bases, and 13 bases lay in between. CDR3 size: 15 residues. Germline lookup yields CDR1 SEHNR and CDR2 FQNEAQ (reference sequence). Here the CDR3 reads CASSPRGGAGNTIYC. CDR3 DNA sequence: TGTGCCAGCAGCCCTCGGGGCGGGGCTGGAAACACCATATATTGT.